Included here is one T cell receptor (beta chain) sequence, with context. Some clones are missing from TCRdb's copy, which holds only in-frame ones; the method was immunoSEQ multiplex PCR. The repertoire has tens of thousands of clones, about 91% of them found once; the top ten carry around 2%. The data were taken from a study of blood T cell repertoires in COVID-19. The germline V gene encodes CDR1 MGHDK and CDR2 SYGVNS. V was clipped by 9 bases and J by 3 bases; unmatched bases: 9. This CDR3 is 14 amino acids long. The origin of this receptor is a human donor in a cohort sampled during active COVID-19. V gene TRBV25-1 combines with J gene TRBJ2-7, with TRBD2 identical over 9 bases. Sequences were obtained from peripheral blood. The CDR3 DNA reads TGTGCCAGTAAGGGGCGGGAGGGGGTCTACGAGCAGTACTTC. This sequence encodes CASKGREGVYEQYF.